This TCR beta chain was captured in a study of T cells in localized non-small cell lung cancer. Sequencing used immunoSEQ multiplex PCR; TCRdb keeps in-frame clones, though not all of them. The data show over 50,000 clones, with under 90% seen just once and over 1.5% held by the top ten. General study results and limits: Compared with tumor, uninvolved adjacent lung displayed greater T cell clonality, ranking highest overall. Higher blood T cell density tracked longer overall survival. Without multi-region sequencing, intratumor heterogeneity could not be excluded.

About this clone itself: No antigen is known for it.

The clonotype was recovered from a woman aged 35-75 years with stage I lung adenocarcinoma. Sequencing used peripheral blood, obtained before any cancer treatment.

The CDR3 loop is CATLTGTAGGYTDTQYF. In nucleotides, the CDR3 is TGTGCCACCCTGACGGGGACGGCGGGGGGGTACACAGATACGCAGTATTTT. The chain recombines TRBV7-9 with TRBJ2-3; TRBD2 agrees at 9 bases. The junction had 16 bases not matched to a gene; V was cut back by 10 bases and J by 2 bases. Germline V gives CDR1 SEHNR, CDR2 FQNEAQ (reference sequence). The CDR3 extends over 17 amino acids.